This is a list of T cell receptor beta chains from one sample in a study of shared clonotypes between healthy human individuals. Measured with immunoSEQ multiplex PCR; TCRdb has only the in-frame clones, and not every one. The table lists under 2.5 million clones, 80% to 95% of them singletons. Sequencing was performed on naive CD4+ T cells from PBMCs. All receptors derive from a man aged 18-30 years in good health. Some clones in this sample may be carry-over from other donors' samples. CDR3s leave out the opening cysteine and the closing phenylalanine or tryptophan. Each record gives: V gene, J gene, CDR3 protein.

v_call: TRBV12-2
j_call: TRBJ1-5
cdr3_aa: ASRGGPDQPQH

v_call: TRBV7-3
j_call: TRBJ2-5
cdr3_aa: ASSLSREETQY

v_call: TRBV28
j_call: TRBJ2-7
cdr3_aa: ASSPALAGDYEQY

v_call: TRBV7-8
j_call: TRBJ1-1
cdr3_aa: ATSKTAKNTEAF

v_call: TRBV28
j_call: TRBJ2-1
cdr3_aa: ASRLPGYHNEQF

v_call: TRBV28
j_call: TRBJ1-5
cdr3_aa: ASSFAPHSNQPQH

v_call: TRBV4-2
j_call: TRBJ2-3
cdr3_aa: ASSRGTGGTDTQY

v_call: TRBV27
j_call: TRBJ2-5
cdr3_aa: ASGTYIAQETQY

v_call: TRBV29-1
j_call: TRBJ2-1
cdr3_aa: SVKRGESYNEQF

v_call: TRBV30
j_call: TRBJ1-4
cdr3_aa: AWSLGQANEKLF

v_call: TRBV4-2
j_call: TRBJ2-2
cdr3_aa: ASSRSGGDTGELF

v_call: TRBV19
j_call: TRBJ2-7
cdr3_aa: ASSSPARTGGQNEQY

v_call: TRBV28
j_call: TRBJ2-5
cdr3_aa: ASSTPLASGDMKRPQY

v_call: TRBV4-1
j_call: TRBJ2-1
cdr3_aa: ASSQELTGHNEQF

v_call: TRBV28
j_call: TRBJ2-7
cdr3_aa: ATRRAFSYEQY

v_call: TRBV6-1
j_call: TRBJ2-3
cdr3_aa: ASSVVRADTQY

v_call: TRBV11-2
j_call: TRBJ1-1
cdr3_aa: ASSLDRTAEAF

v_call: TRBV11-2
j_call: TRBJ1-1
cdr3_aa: ASSLGSQTEAF

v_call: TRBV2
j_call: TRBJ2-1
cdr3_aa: ASSGLAGVLYNEQF

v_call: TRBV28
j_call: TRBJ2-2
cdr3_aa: ASSPHKGTTGELF

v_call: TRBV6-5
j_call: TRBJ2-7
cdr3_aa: ASRASYRFLYEQY

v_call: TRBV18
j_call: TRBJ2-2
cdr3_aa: ASSPRAGGDTGELF

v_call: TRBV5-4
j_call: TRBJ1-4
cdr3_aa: ASSLRGATNEKLF

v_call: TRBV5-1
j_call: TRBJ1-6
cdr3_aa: ASSLLYGGGGSPLH

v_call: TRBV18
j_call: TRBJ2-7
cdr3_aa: ASSPGPYEQY

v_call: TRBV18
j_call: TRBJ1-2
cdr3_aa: ASSPPSGGLGYT

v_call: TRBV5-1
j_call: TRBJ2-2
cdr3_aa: ASSPRQGTGELF

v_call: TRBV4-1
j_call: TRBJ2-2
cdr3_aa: ASSQGRRAGQAGELF

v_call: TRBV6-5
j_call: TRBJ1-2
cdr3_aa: ASSRDTWGFYGYT

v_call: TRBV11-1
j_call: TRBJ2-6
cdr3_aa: ASSLGRQRSSGANVLT

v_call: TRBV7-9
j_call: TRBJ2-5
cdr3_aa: ASNRRDTQETQY

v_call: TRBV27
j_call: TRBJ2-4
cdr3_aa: ASSFLLAKNIQY

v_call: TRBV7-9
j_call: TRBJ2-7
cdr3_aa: ASSLGLLRSGGEQY

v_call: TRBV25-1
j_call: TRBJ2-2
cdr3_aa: ASSDPTGGTGELF

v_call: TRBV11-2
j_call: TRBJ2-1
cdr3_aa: ASLGLAGGLYNEQF

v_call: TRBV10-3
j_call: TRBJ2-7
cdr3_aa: AISESGQVAEQY

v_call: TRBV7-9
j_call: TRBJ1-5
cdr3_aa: ASSLSQNPNQPQH

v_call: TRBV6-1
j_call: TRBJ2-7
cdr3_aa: ASRGDRETYEQY

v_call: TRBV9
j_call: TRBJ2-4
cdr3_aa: ASSVDIEPQGIQY

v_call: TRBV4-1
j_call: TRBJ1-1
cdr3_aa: ASSHPTGTVLPNTEAF

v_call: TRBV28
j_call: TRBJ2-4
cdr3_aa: ASIPAGENIQY

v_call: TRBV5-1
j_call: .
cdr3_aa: ASSPGPSGYEQY

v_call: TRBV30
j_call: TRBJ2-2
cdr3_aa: AWKNTGELF

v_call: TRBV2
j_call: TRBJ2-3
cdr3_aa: ASSFGLATTDTQY

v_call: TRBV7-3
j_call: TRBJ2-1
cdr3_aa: ASSNSGSPWEQF

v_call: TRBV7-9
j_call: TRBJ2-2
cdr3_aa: ASSVTSGELF

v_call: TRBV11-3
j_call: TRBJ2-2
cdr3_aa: ASSSRSGTGELF

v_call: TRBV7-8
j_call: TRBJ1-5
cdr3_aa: ASSLAPAGNQPQH

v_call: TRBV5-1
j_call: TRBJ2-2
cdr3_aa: ASSLGLLGPGGELF

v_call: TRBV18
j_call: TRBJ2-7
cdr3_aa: ASSPGARPEQY

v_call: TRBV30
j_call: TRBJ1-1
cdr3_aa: AWSVVFQGGTGSRVEAF

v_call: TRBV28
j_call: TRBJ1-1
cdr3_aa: ASSPRQGSRRTEAF